The clone carrying this T cell receptor (beta chain) was detected a few times. Its antigen is still unknown. CDR1 and CDR2 (germline): SGHKS, YYEKEE (reference sequence). This CDR3 contains 15 residues. Losses at the gene ends were 0 bases for V and 3 bases for J; bases not matched to a gene: 3. This sample stems from a study of CD8 T cells in ankylosing spondylitis. MiXCR, applied by TCRdb to the 5' RACE reads, yields one record per CDR3 protein. Found here are some 100,000 distinct CDR3 sequences, about 8.3% of them singletons; the top ten hold approximately 30%. Study-level results: Among TCR beta sequences, a motif of several highly homologous variants appeared characteristic of ankylosing spondylitis blood.

The clonotype comes from a male donor with ankylosing spondylitis. Sequencing used blood, either unsorted or a sorted T cell fraction (not recorded which). The gene calls are TRBV5-5 and TRBJ2-7; 10 bases are a match to TRBD2. This CDR3 reads CASSLVVAGGYEQYF. In DNA form, the CDR3 reads TGTGCCAGCAGCTTGGTAGTAGCGGGAGGCTACGAGCAGTACTTC.